A selection of T cell receptor beta chains follows, all from one sample in a study of blood T cell repertoires in COVID-19. TCRdb keeps only in-frame clones here, not all; method: immunoSEQ multiplex PCR. The sample consists of some 310,000 clones, around 91% of them appearing once. The sample comprised peripheral blood. Receptors originate from a woman between 35 and 50 years old with COVID-19, enrolled during active disease. Each CDR3 is given with its conserved first and last residue. D genes are given only for firm matches. Some rows mark clone size as missing; the rest say once, few, many or name a class of expanded clone.

v_call: TRBV28; j_call: TRBJ1-2; clone_size: -; d_call: TRBD1; cdr3_aa: CASSDRGPGHGYTF; cdr3_nt: TGTGCCAGCAGTGACAGGGGGCCCGGTCATGGCTACACCTTC
v_call: TRBV2; j_call: TRBJ1-1; clone_size: -; d_call: -; cdr3_aa: CASIKSRGRVSTEAFF; cdr3_nt: TGTGCCAGCATCAAAAGTCGGGGAAGGGTGTCGACTGAAGCTTTCTTT
v_call: TRBV30; j_call: TRBJ2-3; clone_size: -; d_call: -; cdr3_aa: CAWTAGMSTDTQYF; cdr3_nt: TGTGCCTGGACGGCAGGGATGAGTACAGATACGCAGTATTTT
v_call: TRBV29-1; j_call: TRBJ1-4; clone_size: -; d_call: TRBD1; cdr3_aa: CSVAGTANEKLFF; cdr3_nt: TGCAGCGTTGCCGGGACAGCGAATGAAAAACTGTTTTTT
v_call: TRBV11-2; j_call: TRBJ1-1; clone_size: -; d_call: TRBD1; cdr3_aa: CASSLTGATEAFF; cdr3_nt: TGTGCCAGCAGCCTTACAGGGGCCACTGAAGCTTTCTTT
v_call: TRBV5-4; j_call: TRBJ2-2; clone_size: -; d_call: -; cdr3_aa: CASSFREAGELFF; cdr3_nt: TGTGCCAGCAGCTTCAGGGAGGCCGGGGAGCTGTTTTTT
v_call: TRBV28; j_call: TRBJ1-1; clone_size: -; d_call: TRBD1; cdr3_aa: CASRTSDRGPYTEAFF; cdr3_nt: TGTGCCAGCAGGACGTCAGACAGGGGGCCTTACACTGAAGCTTTCTTT
v_call: TRBV9; j_call: TRBJ1-3; clone_size: -; d_call: TRBD1; cdr3_aa: CASSVELGGPGNTIYF; cdr3_nt: TGTGCCAGCAGCGTAGAGTTAGGGGGCCCTGGAAACACCATATATTTT
v_call: TRBV5-1; j_call: TRBJ1-1; clone_size: -; d_call: TRBD1; cdr3_aa: CASSWSGQGATEAFF; cdr3_nt: TGCGCCAGCAGCTGGTCGGGACAGGGGGCCACTGAAGCTTTCTTT
v_call: TRBV7-2; j_call: TRBJ2-5; clone_size: -; d_call: TRBD1; cdr3_aa: CASSLVADRAETQYF; cdr3_nt: TGTGCCAGCAGCTTAGTTGCGGACAGGGCAGAGACCCAGTACTTC
v_call: TRBV6-5; j_call: TRBJ1-1; clone_size: -; d_call: -; cdr3_aa: CASIRVPNLNTEAFF; cdr3_nt: TGTGCCAGCATCCGGGTCCCCAACCTGAACACTGAAGCTTTCTTT
v_call: TRBV5-4; j_call: TRBJ1-1; clone_size: -; d_call: -; cdr3_aa: CASSHTENTEAFF; cdr3_nt: TGTGCCAGCAGCCATACAGAGAACACTGAAGCTTTCTTT
v_call: TRBV5-5; j_call: TRBJ2-3; clone_size: -; d_call: -; cdr3_aa: CASSLGPSLRTDTQYF; cdr3_nt: TGTGCCAGCAGCTTGGGGCCGTCGCTTCGCACAGATACGCAGTATTTT
v_call: TRBV7-8; j_call: TRBJ1-1; clone_size: -; d_call: TRBD1; cdr3_aa: CASSLGQLNTEAFF; cdr3_nt: TGTGCCAGCAGCTTGGGACAGCTGAACACTGAAGCTTTCTTT
v_call: TRBV28; j_call: TRBJ2-1; clone_size: -; d_call: TRBD1; cdr3_aa: CASSKRTGLFF; cdr3_nt: TGTGCCAGCAGCAAACGGACAGGGTTATTCTTC
v_call: TRBV7-2; j_call: TRBJ1-1; clone_size: once; d_call: TRBD1; cdr3_aa: CASSLATGGSGAFF; cdr3_nt: TGTGCCAGCAGCTTAGCGACAGGGGGTTCGGGAGCTTTCTTT
v_call: TRBV7-2; j_call: TRBJ1-5; clone_size: once; d_call: TRBD1; cdr3_aa: CASSPNRGDQPQHF; cdr3_nt: TGTGCCAGCAGCCCAAACAGGGGGGATCAGCCCCAGCATTTT
v_call: TRBV18; j_call: TRBJ1-3; clone_size: -; d_call: -; cdr3_aa: CASSPNGDPSGNTIYF; cdr3_nt: TGTGCCAGCTCACCAAATGGAGATCCCTCTGGAAACACCATATATTTT
v_call: TRBV4-2; j_call: TRBJ1-2; clone_size: few; d_call: -; cdr3_aa: CASSQGDRRANYGYTF; cdr3_nt: TGTGCCAGCAGCCAAGGAGACAGAAGAGCTAACTATGGCTACACCTTC
v_call: TRBV5-1; j_call: TRBJ1-2; clone_size: -; d_call: TRBD1; cdr3_aa: CASSLGDRGRGYTF; cdr3_nt: TGCGCCAGCAGCTTGGGGGACAGGGGGCGAGGCTACACCTTC
v_call: TRBV4-1; j_call: TRBJ2-2; clone_size: -; d_call: -; cdr3_aa: CASSQGFGNTGELFF; cdr3_nt: TGCGCCAGCAGCCAAGGATTCGGGAACACCGGGGAGCTGTTTTTT
v_call: TRBV28; j_call: TRBJ2-7; clone_size: -; d_call: TRBD1; cdr3_aa: CASARETGGRAYEQYF; cdr3_nt: TGTGCCAGCGCTAGAGAAACAGGGGGCAGGGCCTACGAGCAGTACTTC
v_call: TRBV9; j_call: TRBJ2-3; clone_size: -; d_call: TRBD1; cdr3_aa: CASSGSRGQAPSSDTQYF; cdr3_nt: TGTGCCAGCAGCGGATCCAGGGGGCAAGCCCCTAGTTCAGATACGCAGTATTTT
v_call: TRBV30; j_call: TRBJ2-7; clone_size: -; d_call: TRBD1; cdr3_aa: CAWSANRGLQEQYF; cdr3_nt: TGTGCCTGGAGTGCCAACAGGGGCTTGCAAGAGCAGTACTTC
v_call: TRBV5-5; j_call: TRBJ1-5; clone_size: few; d_call: TRBD1; cdr3_aa: CASSPRTGTDSYQPQHF; cdr3_nt: TGTGCCAGCAGCCCGCGGACCGGGACAGACAGCTATCAGCCCCAGCATTTT
v_call: TRBV7-2; j_call: TRBJ2-7; clone_size: -; d_call: TRBD1; cdr3_aa: CASSSTGGNYEQYF; cdr3_nt: TGTGCCAGCAGCTCGACAGGGGGCAACTACGAGCAGTACTTC
v_call: TRBV28; j_call: TRBJ1-6; clone_size: -; d_call: -; cdr3_aa: CASSLRGYNSPLHF; cdr3_nt: TGTGCCAGCAGTTTGCGAGGGTATAATTCACCCCTCCACTTT
v_call: TRBV7-3; j_call: TRBJ2-1; clone_size: -; d_call: TRBD2; cdr3_aa: CASSSAGGSYNEQFF; cdr3_nt: TGTGCCAGCAGCTCGGCGGGGGGCTCCTACAATGAGCAGTTCTTC
v_call: TRBV27; j_call: TRBJ2-7; clone_size: -; d_call: -; cdr3_aa: CASSFSPDLGGYYEQYF; cdr3_nt: TGTGCCAGCAGTTTCTCCCCTGATCTTGGGGGGTATTACGAGCAGTACTTC
v_call: TRBV15; j_call: TRBJ2-7; clone_size: -; d_call: TRBD2; cdr3_aa: CATSRGAGTGYEQYF; cdr3_nt: TGTGCCACCAGCAGAGGAGCGGGGACCGGCTACGAGCAGTACTTC
v_call: TRBV28; j_call: TRBJ1-2; clone_size: -; d_call: -; cdr3_aa: CASSLRGGYTF; cdr3_nt: TGTGCCAGCAGTCTTAGGGGCGGCTACACCTTC
v_call: TRBV5-1; j_call: TRBJ2-3; clone_size: once; d_call: -; cdr3_aa: CASSPPGHAGADTQYF; cdr3_nt: TGCGCCAGCAGCCCCCCGGGACATGCCGGGGCAGATACGCAGTATTTT
v_call: TRBV7-9; j_call: TRBJ2-2; clone_size: -; d_call: -; cdr3_aa: CASSLYRETGELFF; cdr3_nt: TGTGCCAGCAGCTTATACAGGGAAACCGGGGAGCTGTTTTTT
v_call: TRBV7-8; j_call: TRBJ1-2; clone_size: -; d_call: TRBD1; cdr3_aa: CASSTPAGGGKNYGYTF; cdr3_nt: TGTGCCAGCAGCACCCCCGCGGGAGGGGGCAAGAACTATGGCTACACCTTC
v_call: TRBV9; j_call: TRBJ2-3; clone_size: -; d_call: TRBD1; cdr3_aa: CASQGATDTQYF; cdr3_nt: TGTGCCAGCCAGGGGGCAACAGATACGCAGTATTTT
v_call: TRBV7-9; j_call: TRBJ2-3; clone_size: -; d_call: -; cdr3_aa: CASSGRLSFGGDTQYF; cdr3_nt: TGTGCCAGCAGCGGTCGCCTTAGCTTCGGTGGAGATACGCAGTATTTT
v_call: TRBV29-1; j_call: TRBJ1-2; clone_size: -; d_call: -; cdr3_aa: CSVEDRGEAAYGYTF; cdr3_nt: TGCAGCGTTGAAGATCGAGGGGAGGCAGCCTATGGCTACACCTTC
v_call: TRBV7-9; j_call: TRBJ1-3; clone_size: -; d_call: -; cdr3_aa: CASSPAPVINRELRSTIYF; cdr3_nt: TGTGCCAGCAGCCCCGCCCCCGTTATTAACCGGGAACTGCGGTCCACCATATATTTT
v_call: TRBV27; j_call: TRBJ2-1; clone_size: -; d_call: TRBD2; cdr3_aa: CASSGPLAGDYNEQFF; cdr3_nt: TGTGCCAGCAGTGGCCCCTTAGCGGGGGATTACAATGAGCAGTTCTTC
v_call: TRBV27; j_call: TRBJ2-7; clone_size: -; d_call: TRBD1; cdr3_aa: CASSPKQGTYEQYF; cdr3_nt: TGTGCCAGCAGTCCTAAACAGGGGACCTACGAGCAGTACTTC
v_call: TRBV10-3; j_call: TRBJ2-1; clone_size: -; d_call: -; cdr3_aa: CAIRGISYNEQFF; cdr3_nt: TGTGCCATCAGGGGCATCTCCTACAATGAGCAGTTCTTC
v_call: TRBV6-2/TRBV6-3; j_call: TRBJ1-1; clone_size: -; d_call: -; cdr3_aa: CASSYSTFLEGENTEAFF; cdr3_nt: TGTGCCAGCAGTTACTCGACTTTCTTGGAGGGAGAGAACACTGAAGCTTTCTTT
v_call: TRBV7-2; j_call: TRBJ1-2; clone_size: few; d_call: TRBD1; cdr3_aa: CASSFGQGNYGYTF; cdr3_nt: TGTGCCAGCAGCTTCGGACAGGGGAACTATGGCTACACCTTC
v_call: TRBV30; j_call: TRBJ1-3; clone_size: -; d_call: TRBD1; cdr3_aa: CAWRPQGAGNTIYF; cdr3_nt: TGTGCCTGGAGGCCCCAGGGGGCTGGAAACACCATATATTTT
v_call: TRBV19; j_call: TRBJ1-1; clone_size: -; d_call: -; cdr3_aa: CASSIDVWANLRNTEAFF; cdr3_nt: TGTGCCAGTAGTATAGACGTGTGGGCTAATTTACGGAACACTGAAGCTTTCTTT
v_call: TRBV18; j_call: TRBJ2-6; clone_size: -; d_call: TRBD2; cdr3_aa: CASSPLGGSSGANVLTF; cdr3_nt: TGTGCCAGCTCACCATTGGGGGGGAGCTCTGGGGCCAACGTCCTGACTTTC
v_call: TRBV28; j_call: TRBJ2-7; clone_size: -; d_call: -; cdr3_aa: CASSPPSGVGEQYF; cdr3_nt: TGTGCCAGCAGTCCCCCTTCGGGGGTTGGCGAGCAGTACTTC
v_call: TRBV12-1; j_call: TRBJ1-5; clone_size: -; d_call: -; cdr3_aa: CASSPDRVPQPQHF; cdr3_nt: TGTGCCAGCAGCCCAGACAGGGTCCCTCAGCCCCAGCATTTT
v_call: TRBV5-1; j_call: TRBJ2-1; clone_size: once; d_call: -; cdr3_aa: CASTGRTRRSSYNEQFF; cdr3_nt: TGCGCCAGCACGGGCCGGACTCGACGCTCCTCCTACAATGAGCAGTTCTTC
v_call: TRBV28; j_call: TRBJ1-1; clone_size: -; d_call: -; cdr3_aa: CASSSPGTEAFF; cdr3_nt: TGTGCCAGCAGTTCCCCAGGGACTGAAGCTTTCTTT
v_call: TRBV11-3; j_call: TRBJ2-5; clone_size: -; d_call: TRBD2; cdr3_aa: CASSSGTSGQETQYF; cdr3_nt: TGTGCCAGCAGCTCGGGGACTAGCGGCCAAGAGACCCAGTACTTC
v_call: TRBV3-1/TRBV3-2; j_call: TRBJ2-5; clone_size: -; d_call: -; cdr3_aa: CASSPAGETQYF; cdr3_nt: TGTGCCAGCAGCCCCGCGGGAGAGACCCAGTACTTC
v_call: TRBV24-1; j_call: TRBJ2-2; clone_size: -; d_call: -; cdr3_aa: CATSDSVSSGELFF; cdr3_nt: TGTGCCACCAGTGATTCCGTCTCCTCCGGGGAGCTGTTTTTT
v_call: TRBV27; j_call: TRBJ1-5; clone_size: -; d_call: TRBD1; cdr3_aa: CASSIGTGGPNQPQHF; cdr3_nt: TGTGCCAGCAGTATCGGGACAGGGGGCCCCAATCAGCCCCAGCATTTT
v_call: TRBV11-1; j_call: TRBJ2-2; clone_size: -; d_call: -; cdr3_aa: CASSLGPSSRVGELFF; cdr3_nt: TGTGCCAGCAGCTTAGGCCCTAGCTCTAGGGTCGGGGAGCTGTTTTTT
v_call: TRBV24-1; j_call: TRBJ2-5; clone_size: -; d_call: -; cdr3_aa: CATSAGLEETQYF; cdr3_nt: TGTGCCACCAGTGCCGGGTTGGAGGAGACCCAGTACTTC
v_call: TRBV5-5; j_call: TRBJ2-7; clone_size: once; d_call: TRBD1; cdr3_aa: CASSLVTGDSYEQYF; cdr3_nt: TGTGCCAGCAGCTTGGTAACAGGGGACTCCTACGAGCAGTACTTC